The rows below give T cell receptor beta chains drawn from one sample of a study of spatial heterogeneity in lung cancer. TCRdb re-called the 5' RACE reads through MiXCR, storing one row per CDR3 protein. The sample lists approximately 52,000 distinct CDR3 sequences, less than 6% occurring once. Sequencing was performed on PBMCs, taken at surgery. Every receptor here comes from a male donor with early-stage non-small cell lung cancer. The CDR3 runs from the conserved cysteine through the conserved F or W. The D gene is left open where the match is weak. Only some rows state a clone size, as once, few, many or a class for expanded clones.

D gene,clone size,J gene,CDR3 length,V gene,CDR3 protein,CDR3 DNA
NA,many,TRBJ1-1,14,TRBV9,CASSVGSSSTEAFF,TGTGCCAGCAGCGTAGGCAGCTCGAGCACTGAAGCTTTCTTT
NA,many,TRBJ2-3,16,TRBV6-5,CASSRRDFPSTDTQYF,TGTGCCAGCAGTCGACGGGACTTCCCTAGCACAGATACGCAGTATTTT
NA,NA,TRBJ2-1,14,TRBV10-3,CAIREGPLSNEQFF,TGTGCCATCAGGGAGGGACCTCTCAGCAATGAGCAGTTCTTC
TRBD2,many,TRBJ2-5,16,TRBV9,CASSVGLAAYQETQYF,TGTGCCAGCAGCGTAGGACTAGCGGCGTACCAAGAGACCCAGTACTTC
NA,many,TRBJ2-1,14,TRBV20-1,CSARDSAVGNEQFF,TGCAGTGCTAGAGATTCCGCAGTGGGCAATGAGCAGTTCTTC
TRBD1,NA,TRBJ2-7,13,TRBV30,CASEGQGGWEQYF,TGTGCCAGCGAAGGACAGGGCGGATGGGAGCAGTACTTC
TRBD2,many,TRBJ2-7,12,TRBV10-3,CAISESETSSYF,TGTGCCATCAGTGAGTCGGAGACTAGCAGTTACTTC
NA,many,TRBJ2-5,16,TRBV12-2,CASRLVGCGTSGSLYF,NA
NA,many,TRBJ2-1,14,TRBV7-2,CASSPMITYNEQFF,TGTGCCAGCAGCCCTATGATTACCTACAATGAGCAGTTCTTC
NA,many,TRBJ2-1,15,TRBV12-3/TRBV12-4,CASSPTPISYNEQFF,TGTGCCAGCAGTCCAACACCGATATCCTACAATGAGCAGTTCTTC
NA,many,TRBJ1-1,14,TRBV20-1,CSASRGGRSTEAFF,TGCAGTGCCAGTCGGGGGGGGCGGAGCACTGAAGCTTTCTTT
NA,NA,TRBJ2-1,16,TRBV7-6,CASSPKIVGPYNEQFF,TGTGCCAGCAGCCCGAAGATAGTGGGGCCCTACAATGAGCAGTTCTTC
NA,many,TRBJ2-2,15,TRBV5-4,CASSLEGQGPGELFF,TGTGCCAGCAGCTTGGAAGGGCAGGGGCCCGGGGAGCTGTTTTTT
TRBD2,many,TRBJ2-1,15,TRBV5-5,CATRVLADAYNEQFF,TGTGCCACCAGGGTACTAGCGGATGCCTACAATGAGCAGTTCTTC
NA,NA,TRBJ2-5,13,TRBV6-2/TRBV6-3,CASSYPYQETQYF,TGTGCCAGCAGTTACCCCTACCAAGAGACCCAGTACTTC
NA,many,TRBJ2-7,13,TRBV11-2,CASSLGGVYEQYF,TGTGCCAGCAGCTTAGGGGGGGTCTACGAGCAGTACTTC
TRBD1,many,TRBJ1-2,13,TRBV5-1,CASSREGAEGYTF,TGCGCCAGCAGCCGGGAGGGGGCGGAAGGCTACACCTTC
NA,many,TRBJ2-1,15,TRBV12-3/TRBV12-4,CASSLGGEGYNEQFF,TGTGCCAGCAGTTTAGGAGGTGAGGGCTACAATGAGCAGTTCTTC
NA,many,TRBJ2-3,14,TRBV2,CASRASTLPSTQYF,TGTGCCAGCAGGGCCTCTACCCTTCCATCTACGCAGTATTTT
NA,many,TRBJ2-1,13,TRBV20-1,CSASRTRNNEQFF,TGCAGTGCTAGTAGGACGAGGAACAATGAGCAGTTCTTC
TRBD2,many,TRBJ2-7,14,TRBV5-1,CASSRTSGTYEQYF,TGCGCCAGCAGCAGGACTAGCGGGACCTACGAGCAGTACTTC
TRBD1,many,TRBJ2-3,16,TRBV6-5,CASRARTGVPRDTQYF,TGTGCCAGCAGGGCTCGGACAGGTGTCCCGCGAGATACGCAGTATTTT